The 18 T cell receptor beta chains given below trace back to one sample, sequenced in a study of cytomegalovirus exposure and HLA in healthy donors. The table came from immunoSEQ multiplex PCR; TCRdb's copy has only in-frame clones and leaves some out. The sample has 80,000 to 95,000 clones; roughly 95% are singletons. The specimen sequenced was PBMCs. These receptors all stem from a woman aged 18-30 years in good health and CMV-seronegative.

This clone occurred once. The CDR3 region is CASSQDRETNTEAFF. CDR3 in DNA: TGTGCCAGCAGCCAAGACCGGGAAACGAACACTGAAGCTTTCTTT. J is TRBJ1-1 and V is TRBV4-2; no reliable D call. Germline CDR1 is LGHNA and CDR2 is YNFKEQ. The CDR3 is 15 residues long. Trimming shortened V by 0 bases and J by 1 base, and 9 bases separated the two germline ends.

The chain is built from TRBV5-4 and TRBJ2-7, with 9 bases lining up with TRBD1. The CDR3 length is 16 residues. Trimming removed 4 bases from V and 2 bases from J; junction bases left unmatched: 10. Germline lookup yields CDR1 SGHNT and CDR2 YYREEE (reference sequence). CDR3 sequence: CASSERTGESAYEQYF. Written as DNA, the CDR3 is TGTGCCAGCAGCGAAAGGACAGGGGAGTCTGCCTACGAGCAGTACTTC.

The rearrangement links TRBV4-1 to TRBJ2-1; D is uncertain. The CDR3 spans 14 residues. CDR1 and CDR2 (germline): MGHRA, YSYEKL. V lost 0 bases and J 8 bases, leaving 11 bases between the germline ends. CDR3 coding DNA: TGCGCCAGCAGCCAAGAAAGAGCTGTCCATGAGCAGTTCTTC. Its protein product is CASSQERAVHEQFF.

The chain uses TRBV7-6 and TRBJ2-3, with TRBD1 matching 9 bases. The CDR3 is made up of 16 amino acids. J was trimmed by 2 bases and V by 8 bases; bases with no gene match: 11. The germline V gene has CDR1 SGHVS and CDR2 FNYEAQ. The CDR3 sequence: CASASNYRGLTDTQYF. For the CDR3, the DNA is TGTGCCAGCGCCAGTAACTACAGGGGGCTCACAGATACGCAGTATTTT.

This clone was detected only once. The chain couples TRBV10-2 to TRBJ2-1; TRBD2 matches at 8 bases. V lost 0 bases and J lost 11; bases outside the gene matches: 9. The CDR3 contains 15 residues. CDR1 is WSHSY and CDR2 is SAAADI in the germline V gene. The CDR3 spells CASSESGLVVRKQFF. The CDR3 coding sequence is TGCGCCAGCAGTGAGTCGGGACTAGTGGTTCGTAAGCAGTTCTTC.

The chain employs TRBV4-1 and TRBJ2-1; D perhaps matches TRBD2 (6 bases). CDR1 is MGHRA and CDR2 is YSYEKL in the germline V gene. The CDR3 runs to 16 residues. Trimming took 9 bases from V and 1 from J, leaving 19 bases between them. The CDR3 is CASRRLFGSSYNEQFF. The CDR3 DNA reads TGCGCCAGTCGACGCCTGTTCGGGAGTTCCTACAATGAGCAGTTCTTC.

The chain employs TRBV10-3 and TRBJ1-4, with TRBD1 as a possible D gene (6 bases). V was shortened by 6 bases and J by 8 bases, with 10 bases between the two germline ends. CDR3 length: 12 amino acids. Germline CDR1 ENHRY, CDR2 SYGVKD. The DNA for the CDR3 is TGTGCCATCAGAGCACAGGGCGAAAAACTGTTTTTT. Translating it yields CAIRAQGEKLFF.

The chain has TRBV27 and TRBJ2-7, with 11 bases that match TRBD2. Germline V lookup: CDR1 MNHEY, CDR2 SMNVEV (reference sequence). The CDR3 is made up of 15 amino acids. V dropped 7 bases and J dropped 1; count of bases not matched to a gene: 6. CDR3 coding DNA: TGTGCCAGCACTCTAGCGGGAGGTTATTCCTACGAGCAGTACTTC. Amino acid sequence: CASTLAGGYSYEQYF.

CDR3 bases: TGTGCCAGCAGCACACTGGGCACCGCCGATAACACCGGGGAGCTGTTTTTT. Translating gives CASSTLGTADNTGELFF. The chain employs TRBV7-8 and TRBJ2-2; D remains ambiguous. V lost 5 bases to trimming and J lost 2 bases, with 18 bases between them. Germline CDR1 reads SGHVS; CDR2 reads FQNEAQ. This CDR3 has 17 amino acids.

This clone was observed a single time. The J gene is TRBJ1-4, the V gene TRBV5-6, with D possibly being TRBD1 (6 bases). The CDR3 consists of 13 residues. Germline-derived CDR1 and CDR2 are SGHDT and YYEEEE. V dropped 3 bases and J dropped 7 bases, with 10 bases sitting between them. Here the CDR3 reads CASSSGTLEKLFF. In nucleotides, the CDR3 is TGTGCCAGCAGCTCCGGGACACTTGAAAAACTGTTTTTT.

V is TRBV5-1 and J is TRBJ2-1; 11 bases are a match to TRBD1. V gave up 0 bases and J gave up 8 bases; unmatched junction bases: 13. Germline V gene data show CDR1 as SGHRS and CDR2 as YFSETQ. The CDR3 has 18 amino acids. CDR3 region: CASSLESWGTGGVDEQFF. The CDR3 nucleotides are TGCGCCAGCAGCTTGGAGTCCTGGGGGACAGGGGGTGTGGATGAGCAGTTCTTC.

The chain links TRBV19 to TRBJ2-5; a possible D gene is TRBD1 (5 bases). The germline CDR1 and CDR2 sequences are LNHDA and SQIVND (reference sequence). CDR3 length: 13 residues. Trimming took off 6 bases at V and 4 bases at J, with 12 bases between the two ends. In DNA, the CDR3 is TGTGCCAGTAGGGCAGGGTTCCGAGAGACCCAGTACTTC. The encoded protein is CASRAGFRETQYF.

The rearrangement uses TRBV11-3 and TRBJ2-1; 9 positions match TRBD2. The CDR3 runs 17 residues. In germline, CDR1 is SGHNT, CDR2 YENEEA. V was clipped by 3 bases and J by 3 bases; unmatched bases: 9. CDR3: CASSLEQSSGVYNEQFF. The CDR3 DNA reads as TGTGCCAGCAGCTTGGAGCAATCTAGCGGGGTCTACAATGAGCAGTTCTTC.

This clone was seen a handful of times. This chain uses TRBV14 with TRBJ2-2; 11 bases are shared with TRBD2. Germline assignment: CDR1 SGHDN and CDR2 FVKESK. J gave up 2 bases and V 7 bases, and 3 bases lay outside the gene matches. CDR3 length: 15 residues. CDR3 bases: TGTGCCAGCAAGGGGACTAGCGGCAACACCGGGGAGCTGTTTTTT. It encodes CASKGTSGNTGELFF.

The rearrangement joins TRBV7-9 to TRBJ1-2, with D hard to call. V was shortened by 6 bases and J by 4 bases, with 9 bases between the two germline ends. This CDR3 spans 12 amino acids. CDR1 SEHNR and CDR2 FQNEAQ come from the germline V gene (reference sequence). The CDR3 protein is CASSVVSYGYTF. The CDR3 DNA reads as TGTGCCAGCAGTGTGGTCAGCTATGGCTACACCTTC.

This clone was found once. The genes are TRBV7-2 and TRBJ1-2; TRBD1 might be the D (6 bases). Germline-derived CDR1 and CDR2 are SGHTA and FQGNSA. This CDR3 spans 14 amino acids. V lost 2 bases, J lost 4 bases, and 11 bases lay in between. The chain's CDR3 is CASSLLRGSYGYTF. In nucleotides, the CDR3 is TGTGCCAGCAGCTTACTCAGGGGTAGCTATGGCTACACCTTC.

This chain joins TRBV7-6 and TRBJ2-5; no clear D gene. Trimming pared 4 bases from V and 2 bases from J, leaving 17 bases between. This CDR3 has 16 residues. The V gene's germline CDR1 is SGHVS and CDR2 FNYEAQ. CDR3 coding DNA: TGTGCCAGCAGCTCAACTCCACGAGGAGTACAAGAGACCCAGTACTTC. Residues: CASSSTPRGVQETQYF. The variable domain in full, completed from reference TRBV7-6 and TRBJ2-5, reads GAGVSQSPRYKVTKRGQDVALRCDPISGHVSLYWYRQALGQGPEFLTYFNYEAQQDKSGLPNDRFSAERPEGSISTLTIQRTEQRDSAMYRCASSSTPRGVQETQYFGPGTRLLVL.

This chain links TRBV19 with TRBJ2-7; TRBD1 agrees at 8 bases. J was trimmed by 0 bases and V by 5 bases; bases with no gene match: 12. This CDR3 has 17 residues. Germline lookup yields CDR1 LNHDA and CDR2 SQIVND (reference sequence). The CDR3 DNA reads TGTGCCAGTAGTGGGGGACAGGCATTTACAAGCTCCTACGAGCAGTACTTC. Its translation is CASSGGQAFTSSYEQYF. Full variable domain (remainder filled in from reference TRBV19 and TRBJ2-7): DGGITQSPKYLFRKEGQNVTLSCEQNLNHDAMYWYRQDPGQGLRLIYYSQIVNDFQKGDIAEGYSVSREKKESFPLTVTSAQKNPTAFYLCASSGGQAFTSSYEQYFGPGTRLTVT.